In this sample, the clone carrying this T cell receptor (beta chain) turned up a few times. This sample is drawn from a study of T-cell reconstitution after alpha-beta-depleted transplantation in children. This CDR3 has 14 residues. Trimming took 3 bases from V and 7 from J; bases not matched to a gene: 5. The germline V gene encodes CDR1 SQVTM and CDR2 ANQGSEA. The library targeted TCRbeta and was prepared with unique molecular identifiers. From the PCR reads, TCRdb called clonotypes with MiXCR, one entry per CDR3 protein. The table includes around 380,000 distinct CDR3 sequences, 11% detected once. The origin of this receptor is a human donor who donated a stem cell graft to a child with acute myeloid leukemia. The V gene is TRBV29-1, the J gene TRBJ2-5; 13 bases fit TRBD2. The sequencing used PBMCs from the stem cell graft donor, collected from the stem cell graft. In nucleotides, the CDR3 is TGCAGCGTTGAGTCGACTAGCGGGGGGTGGACCCAGTACTTC. It is translated as CSVESTSGGWTQYF.